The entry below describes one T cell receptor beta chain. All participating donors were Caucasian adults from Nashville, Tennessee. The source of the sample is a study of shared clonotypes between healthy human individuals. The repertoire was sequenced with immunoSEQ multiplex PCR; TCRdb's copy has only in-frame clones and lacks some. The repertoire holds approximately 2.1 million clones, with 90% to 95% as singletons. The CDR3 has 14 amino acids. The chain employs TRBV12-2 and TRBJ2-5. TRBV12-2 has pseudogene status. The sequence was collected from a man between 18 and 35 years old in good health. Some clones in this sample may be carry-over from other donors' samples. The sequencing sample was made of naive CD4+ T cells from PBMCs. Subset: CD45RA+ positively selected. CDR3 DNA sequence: TGTGCAAGTCGCTCGTCGACTTGGGGGGAGACCCAGTACTTC. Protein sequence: CASRSSTWGETQYF.